This T cell receptor beta chain came from a study of beta chain features in type 1 diabetes. General study results and limits: For Type 1 diabetes patients, all four CD4+ subsets carried TCRB CDR3s that were moderately but significantly shorter.

Germline V CDR1 and CDR2: MNHNY, SVGAGI (reference sequence). V was trimmed by 9 bases and J by 1 base, leaving 13 bases between them. The CDR3 loop spans 14 amino acids. The authors took one heparinised blood draw, averaging roughly 100 mL, from each donor. Isolated RNA was reverse transcribed in full, so expressed TCRB transcripts were sequenced. Assay: immunoSEQ multiplex PCR; the TCRdb copy retains only in-frame clones and omits some. The table shows hundreds of thousands of clones, with about 13% occurring only once. There are a few counts of this clone. The antigen is not known. This chain links TRBV6-6 with TRBJ2-1; D might be TRBD2 (5 bases). Material: naive CD4+ T cells from blood. The TCR sequence derives from a man aged 25 to 40 with type 1 diabetes. CDR3 sequence (DNA): TGTGCCAGTCTGAGGGATCGGTCCTACAATGAGCAGTTCTTC. Residues: CASLRDRSYNEQFF.